This T cell receptor beta chain was obtained from a study of shared clonotypes between healthy human individuals. Cells designated naive CD8 were CD45RO-negative and were positively selected for CCR7, with terminally differentiated effector memory CD45RA+ cells excluded. Sequencing was performed with immunoSEQ multiplex PCR; in TCRdb, only in-frame clones are kept and a portion is missing. The sample has roughly 2,000,000 clones; around 95% are singletons. The CDR3 is 14 amino acids. V lost 6 bases to trimming and J lost 0 bases, with 11 bases between them. CDR1 is MNHEY and CDR2 is SMNVEV in the germline V gene (reference sequence).

This receptor was obtained from a man younger than 35 in good health. Some clones in this sample may be carry-over from other donors' samples. The chain couples TRBV27 to TRBJ2-5; no clear D gene. The sequencing input was naive CD8+ T cells from PBMCs. The CDR3 loop is CASSLTQYQETQYF. The CDR3 bases are TGTGCCAGCAGCCTGACACAGTACCAAGAGACCCAGTACTTC.